The source of this TCR beta chain is a study of blood T cell repertoires in COVID-19. Study context: Cohort 3 recovered donors had two negative PCRs, clearance, or symptom resolution. PBMCs, B-cell-depleted T cells, or T cells provided the cDNA or gDNA that made up the material.

Original methodology: Researchers report that nucleated cell counts were estimated from reference gene primer amplification. Measured with immunoSEQ multiplex PCR; TCRdb has only the in-frame clones, and not every one. D and trimming come from the DNA, and the V and J calls and clone size come from that table. The table has some 180,000 clones, 79% seen once. CDR1 and CDR2 (germline): KGHSH, LQKENI. The CDR3 is 16 amino acids. J gave up 2 bases and V 0 bases, and 1 base lay outside the gene matches. Clinical history reported by participants formed the basis on which cohorts were assigned. The chain joins TRBV18 to TRBJ2-7; 13 nucleotides agree with TRBD2. The sequencing input was PBMCs or T cells enriched from blood (not recorded which). The sequence derives from an older woman in a cohort exposed to, infected with or recovered from COVID-19 (not recorded which). CDR3 residues: CASSPPGTSGTYEQYF. DNA of the CDR3: TGTGCCAGCTCACCACCGGGGACTAGCGGGACCTACGAGCAGTACTTC.